A single sample gave rise to the 15 T cell receptor beta chains below, sequenced in a study of control samples from healthy donors and cancer patients (dated by TCRdb to about 2020). The library was made by the immunoSEQ multiplex PCR assay. The immuneACCESS repertoire file appears here via TCRdb, limited to in-frame rearrangements. These files lack a portion of the clones; in checked studies, under half of the deficit traces to unresolved V genes, and the cause of the others is not known. This sample is represented by under 150,000 clones; approximately 90% of them were singletons. The top ten hold roughly 8.7% of the sample. The material sequenced was blood. Receptors originate from a woman aged 25 to 45 in good health.

This clone was recorded a few times. V is TRBV2 and J is TRBJ1-6; 8 positions match TRBD1. The V and J ends lost 5 bases and 11 bases, in that order; junction bases with no gene match: 11. CDR1 is SNHLY and CDR2 is FYNNEI in the germline V gene. The CDR3 has 15 amino acids. The CDR3 DNA reads TGTGCCAGCAGTTCGGACAGGGTCACTGTGGCACCCCTCCACTTT. This codes for CASSSDRVTVAPLHF.

The chain uses TRBV5-4 and TRBJ2-4; D call uncertain. CDR1 is SGHNT and CDR2 is YYREEE in the germline V gene (reference sequence). The CDR3 loop spans 13 amino acids. V was trimmed by 0 bases and J by 12 bases, leaving 13 bases between them. CDR3 in DNA: TGTGCCAGCAGCTTGGCCCCTGTTGAGGATCAGTACTTC. Translated, it gives CASSLAPVEDQYF.

J is TRBJ1-3 and V is TRBV19; D remains unclear. The CDR3 is made up of 16 amino acids. V was pared by 4 bases and J by 2 bases, with 15 bases between. Germline V CDR1 and CDR2: LNHDA, SQIVND (reference sequence). The CDR3 coding sequence is TGTGCCAGTAGTAGGCAGGTAACGAACACTGGAAACACCATATATTTT. Amino acid sequence: CASSRQVTNTGNTIYF.

The J gene is TRBJ2-1, the V gene TRBV6-4, with D unclear. V lost 6 bases to trimming and J lost 5 bases, with 14 bases between them. Germline V lookup: CDR1 MRHNA, CDR2 SNTAGT. The CDR3 is 14 residues long. The CDR3 spells CASSRGGPNNEQFF. The DNA for the CDR3 is TGTGCCAGCAGCCGTGGCGGACCCAACAATGAGCAGTTCTTC.

This rearrangement joins TRBV10-3 to TRBJ1-1, with D possibly matching TRBD1 (5 bases). From germline, CDR1 is ENHRY and CDR2 SYGVKD. The CDR3 consists of 13 residues. V was trimmed by 3 bases and J by 3 bases, leaving 8 bases between them. The CDR3 coding sequence is TGTGCCATCAGTGATCGGGGGTACACTGAAGCTTTCTTT. Translation: CAISDRGYTEAFF.

V is TRBV19 and J is TRBJ2-7, with 8 bases matching TRBD2. V gave up 4 bases and J gave up 1 base; unmatched junction bases: 6. CDR3 length equals 15 residues. Germline loops: CDR1 LNHDA, CDR2 SQIVND (reference sequence). The CDR3 loop is CASSRPSGSSYEQYF. The CDR3 region has the DNA TGTGCCAGTAGTAGGCCCAGCGGGAGTTCCTACGAGCAGTACTTC.

This chain connects TRBV4-2 to TRBJ1-1; no clear D gene. This CDR3 is 14 amino acids long. V lost 1 base to trimming and J lost 3 bases, with 9 bases between them. The germline CDR1 and CDR2 sequences are LGHNA and YNFKEQ. The DNA of the CDR3 is TGTGCCAGCAGCCAAGTTGTAGCCGACACTGAAGCTTTCTTT. Translating it yields CASSQVVADTEAFF.

This chain connects TRBV21-1 to TRBJ2-7; the table names TRBD2, a call not compared with the DNA. TRBV21-1 is labeled a pseudogene. This CDR3 region has 14 residues. CDR3 amino acids: CAILADLNSYEQYF. The DNA of the CDR3 is TGTGCCATCTTAGCGGACCTCAACTCCTACGAGCAGTACTTC.

This clone appeared a single time. V gene TRBV6-5 combines with J gene TRBJ2-2; a weak D match, TRBD1 (6 bases). The CDR3 spans 13 residues. Germline lookup yields CDR1 MNHEY and CDR2 SVGAGI. Between the trimmed V and J ends, which lost 6 bases and 7 bases, there was a span of 12 bases. The CDR3: CASSSPQGGELFF. CDR3 in DNA: TGTGCCAGCAGCTCCCCACAGGGCGGGGAGCTGTTTTTT.

This chain joins TRBV28 and TRBJ2-5, with D perhaps TRBD1 (5 bases). Germline V gene sequence: CDR1 MDHEN, CDR2 SYDVKM. Trimming shortened V by 5 bases and J by 2 bases, and 12 bases separated the two germline ends. The CDR3 runs 14 residues. CDR3: CASSSAGPQETQYF. CDR3 bases: TGTGCCAGCAGTAGCGCAGGGCCGCAAGAGACCCAGTACTTC.

V is TRBV6-1 and J is TRBJ2-2; D may be TRBD1 (6 bases). Germline CDR1 reads MNHNS; CDR2 reads SASEGT. Trimming took off 2 bases at V and 2 bases at J, with 12 bases between the two ends. The length of the CDR3 is 16 residues. The CDR3 is CASSELPGQNTGELFF. In DNA form, the CDR3 reads TGTGCCAGCAGTGAACTCCCGGGACAAAACACCGGGGAGCTGTTTTTT.

This chain joins TRBV10-3 and TRBJ1-5, with D possibly matching TRBD1 (5 bases). The length of the CDR3 is 15 residues. V shed 5 bases and J shed 6 bases, with 17 bases lying between them. The V gene's germline CDR1 is ENHRY and CDR2 SYGVKD. CDR3 bases: TGTGCCATCAGTAAGACGGGAGAGGGGAGTCAGCCCCAGCATTTT. Translation gives CAISKTGEGSQPQHF.

The J gene is TRBJ2-1, the V gene TRBV19, with D possibly being TRBD1 (6 bases). CDR1 and CDR2 from the germline V gene are LNHDA and SQIVND (reference sequence). This CDR3 spans 13 amino acids. V lost 4 bases and J lost 5, with 9 bases in between. The CDR3 nucleotides read TGTGCCAGTAGTACAGGGGCGAACAATGAGCAGTTCTTC. This codes for CASSTGANNEQFF.

The rearrangement uses TRBV6-5 and TRBJ1-1; D not resolved. The germline V gene has CDR1 MNHEY and CDR2 SVGAGI. The V gene lost 7 bases and the J gene lost 4 bases, with 7 bases spanning the gap. CDR3 length: 11 amino acids. CDR3 loop: CASKQSTEAFF. CDR3 bases: TGTGCCAGCAAGCAGAGCACTGAAGCTTTCTTT.

V gene TRBV5-1 combines with J gene TRBJ1-1; the D is unclear. The germline CDR1 and CDR2 sequences are SGHRS and YFSETQ. Trimming pared 4 bases from V and 4 bases from J, leaving 14 bases between. The length of the CDR3 is 14 residues. The CDR3 DNA reads TGCGCCAGCAGCATCAGCACCTTGGGCACTGAAGCTTTCTTT. Translation: CASSISTLGTEAFF.